This T cell receptor (beta chain) comes out of a study of cytomegalovirus exposure and HLA in healthy donors. Concerning this clone: Antigen: not known.

Unrecorded immune exposure was likely among donors, who were nominally healthy when sampled. The study, taken as a whole, reports: The study recorded some 160 TCR beta chains that were cytomegalovirus-associated. In a later analysis, HLA-associated beta chains showed higher expansion and lower generation probabilities than comparable chains. Common viral pathogens were later found to be apparently linked to several of the most significant clusters.

V shed 0 bases and J 6 bases; nucleotides not matched to a gene: 11. The germline gives CDR1 LGHNA, CDR2 YNFKEQ. The CDR3 loop spans 17 amino acids. The PCR was carried out with 60 Vbeta primers and 13 Jbeta primers. Measured with immunoSEQ multiplex PCR; TCRdb has only the in-frame clones, and not every one. The profile shows approximately 130,000 clones, 80% to 85% of them singletons. Sequenced: PBMCs. The clonotype was recovered from a boy under 18 in good health and CMV-seronegative. This chain uses TRBV4-2 with TRBJ2-7; TRBD2 matches 10 bases. The CDR3 nucleotides are TGTGCCAGCAGCCAAGATTCAACGCCTAGCGGGGGCCCCGAGCAGTACTTC. It is translated as CASSQDSTPSGGPEQYF.